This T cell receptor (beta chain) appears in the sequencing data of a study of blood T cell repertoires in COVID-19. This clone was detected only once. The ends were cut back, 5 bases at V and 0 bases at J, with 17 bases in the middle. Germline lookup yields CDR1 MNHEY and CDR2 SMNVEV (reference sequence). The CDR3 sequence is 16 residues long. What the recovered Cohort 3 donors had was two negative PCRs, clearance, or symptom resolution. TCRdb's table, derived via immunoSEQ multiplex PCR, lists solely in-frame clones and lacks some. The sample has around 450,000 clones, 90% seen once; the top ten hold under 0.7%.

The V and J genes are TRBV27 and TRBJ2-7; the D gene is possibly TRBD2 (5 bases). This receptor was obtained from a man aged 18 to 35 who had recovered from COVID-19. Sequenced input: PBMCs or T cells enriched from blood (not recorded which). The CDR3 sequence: CASSPRLGLSSYEQYF. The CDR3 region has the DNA TGTGCCAGCAGTCCGCGTTTAGGACTTAGCTCCTACGAGCAGTACTTC.